This is a list of T cell receptor beta chains from one sample in a study of early T cells in non-severe SARS-CoV-2 infection. TCRdb reprocessed the 5' RACE reads via MiXCR and lists one record per CDR3 protein. The data show around 26,000 distinct CDR3 sequences, less than 6.5% seen once. The specimen was whole blood. Receptors originate from an adult who was a healthcare worker with PCR-confirmed SARS-CoV-2 infection or an uninfected control (not recorded which). The CDR3 runs from the conserved cysteine through the conserved F or W. Fields, in order: V gene, J gene, clone size, CDR3 protein. Only some rows state a clone size, as once, few, many or a class for expanded clones.

>TRBV5-1|TRBJ2-7|NA
CASSAGTGASEQYF
>TRBV3-1|TRBJ1-1|NA
CASSPDRGNHRDTEAFF
>TRBV19|TRBJ1-5|many
CASSISSGAASNQPQHF
>TRBV20-1|TRBJ2-1|many
CSARGAGQGREQFF
>TRBV10-2|TRBJ2-3|many
CASSEDRTSTDTQYF
>TRBV2|TRBJ2-7|NA
CASSSGRVYEQYF
>TRBV6-5|TRBJ1-2|NA
CASSYSMVGHYGYTF
>TRBV5-1|TRBJ2-7|many
CASSLAGSHEQYF
>TRBV6-6|TRBJ2-1|many
CASRQIHGGAAYNEQFF
>TRBV20-1|TRBJ2-6|many
CSATGGRGANVLTF
>TRBV6-6|TRBJ1-1|many
CASSDMTGGTEAFF
>TRBV18|TRBJ1-3|many
CASSPDRISGNTIYF
>TRBV6-1|TRBJ1-5|many
CASSDLGYQPQHF
>TRBV5-1|TRBJ2-3|NA
CASSQEQVTDTQYF
>TRBV12-3/TRBV12-4|TRBJ2-7|many
CASSNRWAYEQYF
>TRBV7-9|TRBJ2-3|few
CASWTGWSTDTQYF
>TRBV5-6|TRBJ2-4|medium-sized
CASSLASDRKNIQYF
>TRBV6-5|TRBJ2-2|NA
CASSTSGEGTGELFF
>TRBV7-2|TRBJ1-2|many
CASSFDRNYGYTF
>TRBV11-2|TRBJ1-3|NA
CASSLQGRYSENTIYF
>TRBV6-1|TRBJ1-1|NA
CASSVGPYEYTEAFF
>TRBV10-3|TRBJ1-4|many
CAISESSWVSEEEKLFF
>TRBV30|TRBJ2-7|NA
CAWSVLGASSYDQYF
>TRBV11-2|TRBJ2-6|NA
CASSKEAGYLSGANVLTF
>TRBV20-1|TRBJ2-1|NA
CSARDPASGERADEQFF
>TRBV7-2|TRBJ2-7|many
CASRPPSGSSYEQYF
>TRBV20-1|TRBJ1-4|many
CRVQGAREKLFF
>TRBV20-1|TRBJ2-5|medium-sized
CSARRGGFQETQYF
>TRBV11-2|TRBJ2-5|few
CASSIRTAQETQYF
>TRBV19|TRBJ1-5|many
CASRPHAGTSVGPQHF
>TRBV16|TRBJ2-7|medium-sized
CASSLRGLGSYEQYF
>TRBV11-2|TRBJ1-1|many
CASSPFPDTSRRGNTEAFF
>TRBV29-1|TRBJ2-7|many
CSVVWGIAYEQYF
>TRBV27|TRBJ1-1|few
CASSLGRGASAEAFF
>TRBV9|TRBJ2-1|many
CASSVDPGGHNEQFF
>TRBV18|TRBJ2-7|medium-sized
CASSPSRGAEQYF
>TRBV7-2|TRBJ1-1|few
CASSLVANLNTEAFF